This TCR beta chain was profiled in a study of blood T cell repertoires in COVID-19. This CDR3 region has 16 residues. CDR1 SGHRS and CDR2 YFSETQ come from the germline V gene. The V gene end was trimmed by 0 bases and the J gene end by 5 bases; junction bases not matched to a gene: 8. Participant ages covered roughly 18 to 89 years across 20 to 30 US areas. Each participant's cohort was designated according to participant-reported clinical history. The protocol was immunoSEQ multiplex PCR, while the TCRdb copy is restricted to in-frame clones and leaves out a portion. This table holds 150,000 to 250,000 clones, 84% found once.

Sequencing was carried out using PBMCs or T cells enriched from blood (not recorded which). This sequence originates from a middle-aged man who had recovered from COVID-19. This chain connects TRBV5-1 to TRBJ1-2; 9 bases line up with TRBD1. The CDR3 loop is CASSLAGTGQGYGYTF. In nucleotides, the CDR3 is TGCGCCAGCAGCTTGGCAGGGACAGGGCAGGGTTATGGCTACACCTTC.